Listed below are T cell receptor beta chains from one sample, sequenced in a study of blood T cell repertoires in COVID-19. Profiling relied on immunoSEQ multiplex PCR, and the TCRdb table lists in-frame clones only, not all of them. The sample records about 75,000 clones, around 84% being singletons. Source material: peripheral blood. The receptors were sampled from a woman aged 45-65 years with acute or convalescent COVID-19. CDR3s include the opening cysteine and the closing phenylalanine or tryptophan. The D gene is left open where the match is weak. Clone size is given for some rows only: seen once, a few or many times, or a class if the clone is expanded.

V gene	D gene	J gene	clone size	CDR3 DNA	CDR3 protein
TRBV6-5	TRBD1	TRBJ2-1	.	TGTGCCAGCAGTTACCGGGACAGGGGACATTATGAGCAGTTCTTC	CASSYRDRGHYEQFF
TRBV6-1	TRBD2	TRBJ2-1	.	TGTGCCAGCAGTGAGACCGACCCAACTAGCGCGAGCTCCTACAATGAGCAGTTCTTC	CASSETDPTSASSYNEQFF
TRBV6-5	TRBD1	TRBJ1-2	.	TGTGCCAGCAGAGAGACAGGGGCCTATGGCTACACCTTC	CASRETGAYGYTF
TRBV6-5	.	TRBJ1-5	once	TGTGCCAGCAGTCCCTGGAGGGTCAATCAGCCCCAGCATTTT	CASSPWRVNQPQHF
TRBV5-4	.	TRBJ1-2	.	TGTGCCAGCAGCTCACAGGGCCCCGCGGCCTATGGCTACACCTTC	CASSSQGPAAYGYTF
TRBV3-1/TRBV3-2	.	TRBJ2-5	.	TGTGCCAGCAGCCCCCGGAGGACAGAGACCCAGTACTTC	CASSPRRTETQYF
TRBV19	TRBD2	TRBJ2-1	.	TGTGCCAGTAGCGATCCGGGACTAGGGCACAATGAGCAGTTCTTC	CASSDPGLGHNEQFF
TRBV6-4	.	TRBJ2-3	.	TGTGCCAGCAGTGTCGAGATCACAGATACGCAGTATTTT	CASSVEITDTQYF
TRBV18	TRBD1	TRBJ1-2	once	TGTGCCAGCTCACCGACAGGGTCCTCCTATGGCTACACCTTC	CASSPTGSSYGYTF
TRBV4-2	.	TRBJ1-5	.	TGTGCCAGCAGCCAAGAAATACATAGCAATCAGCCCCAGCATTTT	CASSQEIHSNQPQHF
TRBV18	.	TRBJ2-5	.	TGTGCCAGCTCACCCAAGCGGGAGACCCAGTACTTC	CASSPKRETQYF
TRBV4-3	.	TRBJ2-7	.	TGCGCCAGCAGCCAACTAGGTACCTACGAGCAGTACTTC	CASSQLGTYEQYF
TRBV4-2	TRBD1	TRBJ1-1	.	TGTGCCAGCACTACGACAGGGGTTATATCGAACACTGAAGCTTTCTTT	CASTTTGVISNTEAFF
TRBV7-2	.	TRBJ2-7	.	TGTGCCAGCAGCCCGATACAGGGAATCACCTACGAGCAGTACTTC	CASSPIQGITYEQYF
TRBV18	.	TRBJ1-4	.	TGTGCCAGCTCTCCCCTCTCAGGTTCTTCTAATGAAAAACTGTTTTTT	CASSPLSGSSNEKLFF
TRBV27	TRBD1	TRBJ1-6	.	TGTGCCAGCAGTTCGACAGGGGTTGCCTATAATTCACCCCTCCACTTT	CASSSTGVAYNSPLHF
TRBV5-4	.	TRBJ1-2	.	TGTGCCAGCAGCTTGACAGACCATAACTATGGCTACACCTTC	CASSLTDHNYGYTF
TRBV16	.	TRBJ2-7	.	TGTGCCAGCAGCCAATCTGCTCTACTCCGGGGTAACTACGAGCAGTACTTC	CASSQSALLRGNYEQYF
TRBV29-1	.	TRBJ2-3	.	TGCAGCGTTGAAGAACTGGATACGCAGTATTTT	CSVEELDTQYF
TRBV5-6	TRBD2	TRBJ2-1	.	TGTGCCAGCAGCTTGTATGGCGGGGGGTACAATGAGCAGTTCTTC	CASSLYGGGYNEQFF
TRBV30	TRBD1	TRBJ2-7	.	TGTGCCTGGAGTCGACAGGGGGGATACGAGCAGTACTTC	CAWSRQGGYEQYF
TRBV11-2	.	TRBJ2-2	.	TGTGCCAGCAGCTGGAGCACGGGGAACACCGGGGAGCTGTTTTTT	CASSWSTGNTGELFF
TRBV29-1	TRBD1	TRBJ2-7	.	TGCAGCGTTGGGACAGGGGTAGGCTACGAGCAGTACTTC	CSVGTGVGYEQYF
TRBV18	TRBD2	TRBJ2-7	.	TGTGCCAGCTCACCACTGCCCGGGGGAGGGGCCTACGAGCAGTACTTC	CASSPLPGGGAYEQYF
TRBV7-3	.	TRBJ2-5	once	TGTGCCAGCAGCCCAACAGGGTTTGGCCGGGAGACCCAGTACTTC	CASSPTGFGRETQYF
TRBV18	.	TRBJ1-2	.	TGTGCCAGCTCGGGGCAGCAGTACTATGGCTACACCTTC	CASSGQQYYGYTF
TRBV14	.	TRBJ1-6	.	TGTGCCAGCAGCCCGAAGACAGGCCCTTCGAATTATAATTCACCCCTCCACTTT	CASSPKTGPSNYNSPLHF
TRBV29-1	TRBD1	TRBJ1-2	few	TGCAGCGTCTCAGGGGGTGCCTATGGCTACACCTTC	CSVSGGAYGYTF
TRBV5-6	.	TRBJ2-2	.	TGTGCCAGCAGTCAGGAGGTGGGGGAGCTGTTTTTT	CASSQEVGELFF
TRBV7-3	.	TRBJ2-5	.	TGTGCCAGCAGCTTAGACAGGGAGGTAGGGGAGACCCAGTACTTC	CASSLDREVGETQYF
TRBV6-6	.	TRBJ2-5	.	TGTGCCAGCAGTGATACAGGTGGGATAGAGACCCAGTACTTC	CASSDTGGIETQYF
TRBV7-2	TRBD1	TRBJ2-7	.	TGTGCCAGTAGCTGGACCGGGACAGGGGGCGCGCAGCGGACCTACGAGCAGTACTTC	CASSWTGTGGAQRTYEQYF
TRBV6-5	TRBD1	TRBJ1-1	.	TGTGCCAGCAGTTCCGGACAGGGGGTATTGAACACTGAAGCTTTCTTT	CASSSGQGVLNTEAFF
TRBV5-5	.	TRBJ2-7	.	TGTGCCAGCAGCCCACCTAAGGAGGGTACAAGCTCCTACGAGCAGTACTTC	CASSPPKEGTSSYEQYF
TRBV15	TRBD1	TRBJ2-1	.	TGTGCCACCAGAAGACCGCAGGGGGCGGCCCTAAGTGAGCAGTTCTTC	CATRRPQGAALSEQFF
TRBV6-5	.	TRBJ1-3	once	TGTGCCAGCAGTCCACGGTTGGGGGGACACACCATATATTTT	CASSPRLGGHTIYF
TRBV7-9	.	TRBJ2-1	.	TGTGCCAGCAGCCGCTCCTCACAGGGCACTTCGAACTACAATGAGCAGTTCTTC	CASSRSSQGTSNYNEQFF
TRBV2	.	TRBJ1-5	.	TGTGCCAGCAGCGCCCCAGTACAGCCCCAGCATTTT	CASSAPVQPQHF
TRBV16	TRBD1	TRBJ1-2	medium-sized	TGTGCCAGCACAGGGGGGAATCGTTGGGATGGCTACACCTTC	CASTGGNRWDGYTF
TRBV7-2	TRBD1	TRBJ2-3	once	TGTGCCAGCAGCTTAGGGGTTAGGGGGCTTGGGCACACAGATACGCAGTATTTT	CASSLGVRGLGHTDTQYF
TRBV3-1/TRBV3-2	.	TRBJ2-3	.	TGTGCCAGCAGCCCTCAGCTAGCAGATACGCAGTATTTT	CASSPQLADTQYF
TRBV2	.	TRBJ1-5	.	TGTGCCAGCAGTGGTTGGGGGCAGGTTGAGCCCCAGCATTTT	CASSGWGQVEPQHF
TRBV7-2	.	TRBJ2-2	few	TGTGCCAGCAGCGGGTCGGGTGGGACTGCCGGGGAGCTGTTTTTT	CASSGSGGTAGELFF
TRBV25-1	.	TRBJ1-6	.	TGTGCCAGCAGTGAATACGGGATATATAATTCACCCCTCCACTTT	CASSEYGIYNSPLHF
TRBV28	.	TRBJ2-3	.	TGTGCCACCGACCGGGGTACAGATACGCAGTATTTT	CATDRGTDTQYF
TRBV7-9	.	TRBJ2-5	.	TGTGCCAGCAGCTTATTGGGAGTAAGTGAAGAGACCCAGTACTTC	CASSLLGVSEETQYF
TRBV6-2/TRBV6-3	TRBD2	TRBJ2-7	.	TGTGCCAGCAGCTGGACTAGCGGTTCCTACGAGCAGTACTTC	CASSWTSGSYEQYF